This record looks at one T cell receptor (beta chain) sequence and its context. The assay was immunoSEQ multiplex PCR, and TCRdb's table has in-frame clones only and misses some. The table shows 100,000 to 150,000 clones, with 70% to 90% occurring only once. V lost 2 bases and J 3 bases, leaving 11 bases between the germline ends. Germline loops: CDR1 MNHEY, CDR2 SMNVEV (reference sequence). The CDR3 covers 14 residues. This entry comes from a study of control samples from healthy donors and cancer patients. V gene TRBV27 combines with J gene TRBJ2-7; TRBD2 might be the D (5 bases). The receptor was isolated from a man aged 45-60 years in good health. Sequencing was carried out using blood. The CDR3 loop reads CASSLGENYYEQYF. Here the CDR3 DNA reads TGTGCCAGCAGTTTAGGGGAGAATTACTACGAGCAGTACTTC.